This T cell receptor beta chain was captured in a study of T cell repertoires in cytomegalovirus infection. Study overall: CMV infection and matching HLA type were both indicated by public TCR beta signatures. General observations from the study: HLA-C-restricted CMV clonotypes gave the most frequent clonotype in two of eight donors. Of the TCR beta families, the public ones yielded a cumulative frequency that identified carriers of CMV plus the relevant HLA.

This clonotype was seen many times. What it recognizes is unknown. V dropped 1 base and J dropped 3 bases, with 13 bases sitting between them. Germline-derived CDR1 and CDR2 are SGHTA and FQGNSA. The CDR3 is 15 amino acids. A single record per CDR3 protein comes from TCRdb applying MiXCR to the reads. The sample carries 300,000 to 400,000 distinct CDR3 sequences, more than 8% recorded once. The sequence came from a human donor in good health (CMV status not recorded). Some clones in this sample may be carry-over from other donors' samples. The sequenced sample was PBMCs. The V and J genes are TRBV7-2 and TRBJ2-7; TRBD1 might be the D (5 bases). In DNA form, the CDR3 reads TGTGCCAGCAGCTTAGTTGGAGCAGGGCTCTACGAGCAGTACTTC. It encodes CASSLVGAGLYEQYF.